The rows below give T cell receptor beta chains drawn from one sample of a study of T cells in Graves' hyperthyroidism and ophthalmopathy. MiXCR, applied by TCRdb to the multiplex PCR reads, yields one record per CDR3 protein. The sample gives more than 350,000 distinct CDR3 sequences, 17% of which show up once; approximately 35% is in the top ten. Sequencing used blood. These receptor sequences come from a woman aged 30 to 39 with Graves' hyperthyroidism that later progressed to Graves' ophthalmopathy. Each CDR3 is given with its conserved first and last residue. D genes are given only for firm matches. Clone size is given for some rows only: seen once, a few or many times, or a class if the clone is expanded.

D: TRBD1
size: many
V: TRBV2
J: TRBJ2-7
CDR3: CASSPRGTGDYEQYF
DNA: TGTGCCAGTTCACCGCGTGGGACAGGAGATTACGAGCAGTACTTC

D: TRBD2
size: few
V: TRBV27
J: TRBJ2-1
CDR3: CASISAGGVNEQFF
DNA: TGTGCCAGCATTTCGGCGGGGGGGGTAAATGAGCAGTTCTTC

D: TRBD1
size: many
V: TRBV6-1
J: TRBJ2-2
CDR3: CASSWGPPGQANTGELFF
DNA: TGTGCCAGCAGCTGGGGTCCTCCGGGACAGGCTAACACCGGGGAGCTGTTTTTT

D: .
size: many
V: TRBV5-5
J: TRBJ1-5
CDR3: CASSTRVSHSNQPQHF
DNA: TGTGCCAGCAGTACCCGGGTATCGCATAGCAATCAGCCCCAGCATTTT

D: .
size: few
V: TRBV4-1
J: TRBJ2-1
CDR3: CASSQQMGPGVSYDEQFF
DNA: TGCGCCAGCAGCCAACAGATGGGGCCGGGAGTATCCTACGATGAGCAGTTCTTC

D: .
size: .
V: TRBV11-2
J: TRBJ2-1
CDR3: CASTGTRDYNEQFF
DNA: TGTGCCTCTACCGGGACTCGCGACTACAATGAGCAGTTCTTC

D: TRBD1
size: few
V: TRBV28
J: TRBJ2-2
CDR3: CASRDRGWGTGELFF
DNA: TGTGCCAGCAGGGACAGGGGGTGGGGAACCGGGGAGCTGTTTTTT

D: .
size: .
V: TRBV20-1
J: TRBJ2-7
CDR3: CSARIEGQGRYEQYF
DNA: TGCAGTGCTAGAATCGAAGGGCAGGGAAGGTACGAGCAGTACTTC

D: .
size: many
V: TRBV18
J: TRBJ1-5
CDR3: CASSPIGGNQPQHF
DNA: TGTGCCAGCTCACCGATCGGGGGCAATCAGCCCCAGCATTTT

D: TRBD2
size: many
V: TRBV28
J: TRBJ2-1
CDR3: CASSSAGGLAGKTNEQFF
DNA: TGTGCCAGCAGTTCTGCGGGGGGACTAGCGGGGAAAACCAATGAGCAGTTCTTC

D: TRBD2
size: few
V: TRBV9
J: TRBJ2-1
CDR3: CASSVGLAGGSRSYNEQFF
DNA: TGTGCCAGCAGCGTAGGCCTAGCGGGAGGGTCCCGCTCCTACAATGAGCAGTTCTTC

D: .
size: .
V: TRBV6-5
J: TRBJ2-3
CDR3: CASSYSTGAGPDTQYF
DNA: TGTGCCAGCAGTTACTCGACGGGTGCGGGGCCAGATACGCAGTATTTT

D: .
size: .
V: TRBV3-1
J: TRBJ2-7
CDR3: CASSQDFRLASYEQYF
DNA: TGTGCCAGCAGCCAAGATTTCCGTCTAGCGAGTTACGAGCAGTACTTC

D: .
size: many
V: TRBV12-3/TRBV12-4
J: TRBJ2-3
CDR3: CASSHIQGSDTQYF
DNA: TGTGCCAGCAGTCACATTCAGGGGTCAGATACGCAGTATTTT

D: TRBD2
size: .
V: TRBV20-1
J: TRBJ2-2
CDR3: CSARDGTSGGGELFF
DNA: TGCAGTGCTAGAGATGGGACTAGCGGAGGGGGGGAGCTGTTTTTT

D: TRBD1
size: .
V: TRBV10-2
J: TRBJ2-7
CDR3: CASNLTGHGPHEQYF
DNA: TGCGCCAGCAACCTGACAGGGCACGGCCCCCACGAGCAGTACTTC

D: .
size: .
V: TRBV29-1
J: TRBJ1-1
CDR3: CSVEDLRGTNMNTEAFF
DNA: TGCAGCGTTGAAGATCTTAGAGGGACAAACATGAACACTGAAGCTTTCTTT

D: TRBD2
size: many
V: TRBV28
J: TRBJ2-7
CDR3: CASSSGGGEGYEQYF
DNA: TGTGCCAGCAGCTCGGGGGGGGGAGAGGGCTACGAGCAGTACTTC

D: .
size: .
V: TRBV2
J: TRBJ2-3
CDR3: CASSNMIRTDTQYF
DNA: TGTGCCAGCAGTAATATGATCCGCACAGATACGCAGTATTTT

D: .
size: many
V: TRBV27
J: TRBJ1-2
CDR3: CASSVDYLGHPAYGYTF
DNA: TGTGCCAGCAGTGTCGACTACTTAGGGCACCCCGCGTATGGCTACACCTTC

D: TRBD1
size: many
V: TRBV7-2
J: TRBJ1-5
CDR3: CASSSLTGGYNQPQHF
DNA: TGTGCCAGCAGCTCCTTGACAGGGGGGTACAATCAGCCCCAGCATTTT

D: .
size: .
V: TRBV20-1
J: TRBJ1-2
CDR3: CSARQGGGYTF
DNA: TGCAGTGCTAGACAGGGAGGGGGCTACACCTTC

D: TRBD1
size: many
V: TRBV5-1
J: TRBJ2-2
CDR3: CASSETGAPMNTGELFF
DNA: TGCGCCAGCAGCGAGACAGGGGCCCCAATGAACACCGGGGAGCTGTTTTTT

D: .
size: .
V: TRBV5-1
J: TRBJ2-7
CDR3: CASSLAMDEQYF
DNA: TGCGCCAGCAGCTTGGCCATGGACGAGCAGTACTTC

D: TRBD2
size: few
V: TRBV18
J: TRBJ2-1
CDR3: CASSLSTAGGPPAKGFF
DNA: TGTGCCAGCTCACTGAGTACAGCGGGGGGCCCTCCGGCCAAGGGGTTCTTC

D: .
size: .
V: TRBV5-1
J: TRBJ2-1
CDR3: CASSFGVSGYEQFF
DNA: TGCGCCAGCAGCTTTGGGGTATCGGGGTATGAGCAGTTCTTC

D: TRBD1
size: few
V: TRBV27
J: TRBJ2-3
CDR3: CASSPTGGWADTQYF
DNA: TGTGCCAGCAGCCCTACAGGGGGCTGGGCAGATACGCAGTATTTT

D: .
size: few
V: TRBV9
J: TRBJ1-5
CDR3: CASSVGTLLNQPQHF
DNA: TGTGCCAGCAGCGTTGGGACCCTATTAAATCAGCCCCAGCATTTT

D: .
size: few
V: TRBV4-1
J: TRBJ2-1
CDR3: CASSQDRIANEQFF
DNA: TGCGCCAGCAGCCAAGATAGAATCGCCAATGAGCAGTTCTTC

D: .
size: many
V: TRBV20-1
J: TRBJ1-4
CDR3: CSAKGGTIEKLFF
DNA: TGCAGTGCTAAAGGGGGAACTATTGAAAAACTGTTTTTT

D: TRBD2
size: many
V: TRBV10-3
J: TRBJ2-2
CDR3: CGVSGRADTGELFF
DNA: TGTGGAGTGAGCGGGAGGGCCGACACCGGGGAGCTGTTTTTT

D: .
size: many
V: TRBV19
J: TRBJ1-2
CDR3: CASSSSLAGTNYGYTF
DNA: TGTGCCAGTAGTTCGAGCCTAGCGGGGACGAACTATGGCTACACCTTC

D: TRBD1
size: .
V: TRBV19
J: TRBJ1-5
CDR3: CASSRTRQGDSNQPQHF
DNA: TGTGCCAGTAGTCGAACAAGACAGGGCGATAGCAATCAGCCCCAGCATTTT

D: .
size: .
V: TRBV18
J: TRBJ1-1
CDR3: CASSPNEGYTEAFF
DNA: TGTGCCAGCTCACCTAACGAAGGATACACTGAAGCTTTCTTT

D: .
size: .
V: TRBV7-9
J: TRBJ1-1
CDR3: CASSAYRAGEAFF
DNA: TGTGCCAGCAGCGCGTACCGGGCTGGAGAAGCTTTCTTT

D: .
size: many
V: TRBV6-1
J: TRBJ1-1
CDR3: CASSYGGGSATEAFF
DNA: TGTGCCAGCAGTTACGGGGGGGGCTCAGCTACTGAAGCTTTCTTT

D: TRBD1
size: few
V: TRBV4-1
J: TRBJ1-6
CDR3: CASSQPMTGNHSPLHF
DNA: TGCGCCAGCAGCCAACCGATGACAGGGAACCATTCACCCCTCCACTTT

D: .
size: few
V: TRBV5-1
J: TRBJ1-4
CDR3: CASSPVQAATNEKLFF
DNA: TGCGCCAGCAGCCCAGTACAGGCCGCGACTAATGAAAAACTGTTTTTT

D: .
size: .
V: TRBV5-1
J: TRBJ2-2
CDR3: CASSLTGPSGELFF
DNA: TGCGCCAGCAGCTTGACTGGTCCGTCCGGGGAGCTGTTTTTT

D: .
size: .
V: TRBV11-2
J: TRBJ2-4
CDR3: CASMIEFRGPGAKNIQYF
DNA: TGTGCCAGCATGATAGAATTTAGGGGTCCTGGCGCCAAAAACATTCAGTACTTC

D: TRBD2
size: .
V: TRBV6-1
J: TRBJ2-1
CDR3: CASNPSGRTHSYNEQFF
DNA: TGTGCCAGCAATCCCAGCGGGAGGACTCACTCCTACAATGAGCAGTTCTTC

D: .
size: .
V: TRBV20-1
J: TRBJ1-2
CDR3: CSARNLQGFAGYTF
DNA: TGCAGTGCTAGGAACCTACAGGGATTTGCTGGCTACACCTTC

D: TRBD2
size: many
V: TRBV27
J: TRBJ2-1
CDR3: CASSSRTSGRTYNEQFF
DNA: TGTGCCAGCAGTTCCCGGACTAGCGGACGGACCTACAATGAGCAGTTCTTC

D: TRBD2
size: few
V: TRBV29-1
J: TRBJ2-1
CDR3: CSVSGTSGHYNEQFF
DNA: TGCAGCGTGTCCGGGACTAGCGGGCACTACAATGAGCAGTTCTTC

D: TRBD2
size: many
V: TRBV25-1
J: TRBJ2-1
CDR3: CASSERTSSGRGSRDEQFF
DNA: TGTGCCAGCAGTGAGCGTACCTCGAGCGGGAGAGGTTCCCGGGATGAGCAGTTCTTC

D: TRBD1
size: .
V: TRBV7-9
J: TRBJ1-2
CDR3: CASSLEQGHRYTF
DNA: TGTGCCAGCAGCTTGGAACAGGGGCATCGCTACACCTTC

D: .
size: .
V: TRBV5-6
J: TRBJ1-2
CDR3: CASSLEQQDNYGYTF
DNA: TGTGCCAGCAGCTTGGAACAGCAAGATAACTATGGCTACACCTTC

D: .
size: .
V: TRBV6-9
J: TRBJ2-1
CDR3: CASSFRRAGYNEQFF
DNA: TGTGCCAGCAGTTTCCGCAGGGCCGGCTACAATGAGCAGTTCTTC

D: .
size: many
V: TRBV19
J: TRBJ2-7
CDR3: CASSMGTSTGEQYF
DNA: TGTGCCAGTAGTATGGGAACGTCGACTGGCGAGCAGTACTTC

D: .
size: many
V: TRBV20-1
J: TRBJ2-1
CDR3: CSARIGSMDEQFF
DNA: TGCAGTGCTAGGATCGGGAGTATGGATGAGCAGTTCTTC

D: .
size: few
V: TRBV4-1
J: TRBJ1-6
CDR3: CASSQDFGVKSSYNSPLHF
DNA: TGCGCCAGCAGCCAAGATTTTGGCGTGAAGAGCTCCTATAATTCACCCCTCCACTTT

D: TRBD1
size: .
V: TRBV27
J: TRBJ1-2
CDR3: CASGWTGHGYTF
DNA: TGTGCCAGCGGGTGGACAGGGCATGGCTACACCTTC

D: .
size: few
V: TRBV24-1
J: TRBJ2-7
CDR3: CATSDSGDSHYEQYF
DNA: TGTGCCACCAGTGATTCGGGGGACAGTCACTACGAGCAGTACTTC

D: .
size: many
V: TRBV3-1
J: TRBJ1-3
CDR3: CASSQFFEGSGNTIYF
DNA: TGTGCCAGCAGCCAATTTTTTGAGGGATCTGGAAACACCATATATTTT

D: .
size: few
V: TRBV30
J: TRBJ1-3
CDR3: CAWDTGNTIYF
DNA: TGTGCCTGGGACACTGGAAACACCATATATTTT

D: .
size: many
V: TRBV20-1
J: TRBJ2-5
CDR3: CSGGPYETQYF
DNA: TGCAGCGGGGGGCCTTACGAGACCCAGTACTTC

D: TRBD1
size: many
V: TRBV29-1
J: TRBJ2-5
CDR3: CSVVGQGAGETQYF
DNA: TGCAGCGTTGTCGGACAGGGGGCAGGAGAGACCCAGTACTTC

D: .
size: many
V: TRBV29-1
J: TRBJ2-5
CDR3: CSVEVYLGATETQYF
DNA: TGCAGCGTTGAAGTCTACCTCGGGGCGACTGAGACCCAGTACTTC

D: .
size: many
V: TRBV30
J: TRBJ2-3
CDR3: CAWSAPGTDTQYF
DNA: TGTGCCTGGAGTGCTCCCGGGACAGATACGCAGTATTTT